The 18 T cell receptor beta chains below come from one sample, sequenced in a study of vaccination and CD4 T cells after COVID-19. Their recognized antigens are unknown. Treatment denoted: approximately nine-day PBMC culture with coronavirus spike peptide pools or control peptides (ViraFEST assay). The Oncomine TCR Beta short-read assay was what sequenced the DNA obtained from cultured CD4+ T cells. One entry per CDR3 protein, called by TCRdb with MiXCR from the PCR reads. The data hold about 20,000 distinct CDR3 sequences, with approximately 62% observed a single time. The sample was CD4+ T cells from blood, cultured in vitro. The origin of the receptors is a human donor who had recovered from COVID-19.

There are a few counts of this clonotype. V usage is TRBV20-1 and J usage is TRBJ1-5; D not certain. Trimming left V 1 base short and J 7 bases short, with 14 bases between. The CDR3 totals 14 residues. Germline CDR1 and CDR2: DFQATT and SNEGSKA (reference sequence). The CDR3 bases are TGCAGTGCTAGAGGCGGTCAAGCGGGGCAGCCCCAGCATTTT. Protein product: CSARGGQAGQPQHF.

This clonotype occurred a few times. The chain has TRBV7-2 and TRBJ2-2, with 8 bases matching TRBD1. Germline V CDR1 and CDR2: SGHTA, FQGNSA. V lost 5 bases, J lost 5 bases, and 7 bases stayed unmatched. The CDR3 extends over 15 amino acids. Written as DNA, the CDR3 is TGTGCCAGCAGCCTATGGACAGGGCGTACCGGGGAGCTGTTTTTT. It is translated as CASSLWTGRTGELFF. Full variable domain (rest looked up from reference TRBV7-2 and TRBJ2-2): GAGVSQSPSNKVTEKGKDVELRCDPISGHTALYWYRQSLGQGLEFLIYFQGNSAPDKSGLPSDRFSAERTGGSVSTLTIQRTQQEDSAVYLCASSLWTGRTGELFFGEGSRLTVL.

This clonotype was seen more than once but under ten times. V and J are TRBV12-3 or TRBV12-4 and TRBJ1-5, with TRBD1 matching over 8 bases. This CDR3 region has 14 residues. V gave up 6 bases and J gave up 3 bases; unmatched junction bases: 4. The CDR3, as DNA: TGTGCCAGCAGCCCGGACAGGGACAATCAGCCCCAGCATTTT. Translating gives CASSPDRDNQPQHF.

This clonotype was found a few times. V is TRBV6-1 and J is TRBJ1-5; TRBD1 matches 7 bases. J gave up 5 bases and V 10 bases, and 5 bases lay outside the gene matches. The length of the CDR3 is 12 residues. Germline V CDR1 and CDR2: MNHNS, SASEGT. The CDR3 reads CATSTGDQPQHF. CDR3 sequence (DNA): TGTGCCACTAGTACAGGGGATCAGCCCCAGCATTTT.

The chain combines TRBV7-2 with TRBJ1-5; tentative D call: TRBD1 (5 bases). The CDR3 spans 13 residues. V was trimmed by 3 bases and J by 6 bases, leaving 9 bases between them. Germline V lookup: CDR1 SGHTA, CDR2 FQGNSA. The CDR3 DNA sequence: TGTGCCAGCAGCTTTTCCGGGGCTCAGCCCCAGCATTTT. Translating gives CASSFSGAQPQHF.

The chain recombines TRBV7-3 with TRBJ2-2; D unclear. The CDR3 is made up of 13 amino acids. The germline CDR1 and CDR2 sequences are SGHTA and FQGTGA. The V gene lost 4 bases and the J gene lost 5 bases, with 8 bases spanning the gap. This CDR3 is CASSSVVTGELFF. For the CDR3, the DNA is TGTGCCAGCAGCTCCGTAGTGACCGGGGAGCTGTTTTTT.

This clonotype was observed a handful of times. V is TRBV7-2 and J is TRBJ1-1, with D unresolved. The germline V and J ends were trimmed by 6 bases and 4 bases, with 15 bases remaining between them. This CDR3 has 14 residues. CDR1 and CDR2 (germline): SGHTA, FQGNSA. The CDR3 DNA reads as TGTGCCAGCAGTCTCGACGGAACCTCCACTGAAGCTTTCTTT. Amino acids: CASSLDGTSTEAFF.

The CDR3, as DNA: TGCAGTGCTAGAGGTACCCCCGGGACCGAGAGCCGCGAGCAGTACTTC. Protein sequence: CSARGTPGTESREQYF. This rearrangement joins TRBV20-1 to TRBJ2-7; tentatively, D is TRBD1 or TRBD2 (5 bases each). The germline V and J ends were trimmed by 1 base and 6 bases, with 22 bases remaining between them. CDR1 and CDR2 (germline): DFQATT, SNEGSKA (reference sequence). The CDR3 totals 16 residues.

The rearrangement links TRBV15 to TRBJ1-1, with 9 nucleotides matching TRBD1. There are 13 residues in the CDR3. In germline, CDR1 is LNHNV, CDR2 YYDKDF (reference sequence). The V segment lost 8 bases and the J segment 8 bases; nucleotides outside the gene matches: 9. The chain's CDR3 is CATWKTGGLEAFF. CDR3 sequence (DNA): TGTGCCACCTGGAAGACAGGGGGATTGGAAGCTTTCTTT.

This clonotype was counted only a few times. The chain is built from TRBV7-6 and TRBJ2-7; weak D call: TRBD1 (6 bases). This CDR3 is built from 14 residues. V lost 2 bases and J lost 5, with 13 bases in between. CDR1 SGHVS and CDR2 FNYEAQ come from the germline V gene. The CDR3 spells CASSLMVRGNEQYF. The CDR3 DNA reads TGTGCCAGCAGCTTAATGGTCAGGGGTAACGAGCAGTACTTC.

In this sample, this clonotype turned up a few times. The J gene is TRBJ2-1, the V gene TRBV7-2; TRBD1 matches at 9 bases. V was pared by 5 bases and J by 8 bases, with 10 bases of the junction left unmatched. The CDR3 is made up of 15 amino acids. Germline V CDR1 and CDR2: SGHTA, FQGNSA. CDR3 region: CASSQGQGGGYEQFF. In DNA form, the CDR3 reads TGTGCCAGCAGCCAGGGACAGGGAGGGGGGTATGAGCAGTTCTTC.

This clonotype was recorded once. This chain uses TRBV20-1 with TRBJ2-5; 13 bases are a match to TRBD2. This CDR3 is built from 14 residues. With 6 bases clipped from V and 5 bases from J, the junction kept 6 bases outside the gene matches. Germline assignment: CDR1 DFQATT and CDR2 SNEGSKA (reference sequence). The CDR3 is CSAGGLAGRETQYF. Written as DNA, the CDR3 is TGCAGTGCGGGGGGACTAGCGGGGAGGGAGACCCAGTACTTC.

This clonotype was recorded a few times. This chain connects TRBV19 to TRBJ1-2, with unresolved D. Germline-derived CDR1 and CDR2 are LNHDA and SQIVND (reference sequence). The V end lost 4 bases, the J end lost 5 bases, and 17 bases lay between the germline ends. The CDR3 loop spans 15 amino acids. As DNA, the CDR3 is TGTGCCAGTAGTAATCTTAGGGCCGCTGGGTATGGCTACACCTTC. It is translated as CASSNLRAAGYGYTF. Full variable domain (remainder filled in from reference TRBV19 and TRBJ1-2): DGGITQSPKYLFRKEGQNVTLSCEQNLNHDAMYWYRQDPGQGLRLIYYSQIVNDFQKGDIAEGYSVSREKKESFPLTVTSAQKNPTAFYLCASSNLRAAGYGYTFGSGTRLTVV.

This sequence joins TRBV7-8 and TRBJ1-5, with TRBD1 matching 8 bases. After removal of 6 bases from V and 7 bases from J, the junction contained 8 bases not matched to a gene. The CDR3 consists of 14 residues. Germline V gene data show CDR1 as SGHVS and CDR2 as FQNEAQ. CDR3 amino acids: CASRHRGSGQPQHF. The CDR3 DNA is TGTGCCAGCAGACACAGGGGGTCCGGACAGCCCCAGCATTTT.

Only one count was recorded for this clonotype. The chain combines TRBV7-9 with TRBJ2-5; D is unresolved. V was shortened by 3 bases and J by 5 bases, with 13 bases between the two germline ends. Germline V CDR1 and CDR2: SEHNR, FQNEAQ (reference sequence). The CDR3 consists of 14 residues. The CDR3 loop is CASSFRSLRETQYF. Written as DNA, the CDR3 is TGTGCCAGCAGCTTTAGGAGCCTCAGGGAGACCCAGTACTTC.

V usage is TRBV11-2 and J usage is TRBJ2-3; D unclear. CDR3 length: 14 residues. Germline CDR1 and CDR2: SGHAT and FQNNGV. The V gene lost 4 bases and the J gene lost 0 bases, with 8 bases spanning the gap. The CDR3 region has the DNA TGTGCCAGCAGCTCGGACGGAAGCACAGATACGCAGTATTTT. Amino acid sequence: CASSSDGSTDTQYF. Looking up the rest from reference TRBV11-2 and TRBJ2-3 gives the full variable domain: EAGVAQSPRYKIIEKRQSVAFWCNPISGHATLYWYQQILGQGPKLLIQFQNNGVVDDSQLPKDRFSAERLKGVDSTLKIQPAKLEDSAVYLCASSSDGSTDTQYFGPGTRLTVL.

This chain uses TRBV6-1 with TRBJ1-5; TRBD1 is a possible D gene (5 bases). V lost 6 bases, J lost 3 bases, and 12 bases lay in between. CDR3 length equals 14 residues. Germline loops: CDR1 MNHNS, CDR2 SASEGT. The DNA of the CDR3 is TGTGCCAGCAGGCTGGGGGGTGTCAATCAGCCCCAGCATTTT. This translates into CASRLGGVNQPQHF.

This clonotype was seen only once. J is TRBJ2-3 and V is TRBV20-1; D possibly uses TRBD1 or TRBD2 (6 bases each). The CDR3 has 15 residues. CDR1 and CDR2 from the germline V gene are DFQATT and SNEGSKA (reference sequence). Trimming removed 6 bases at V and 2 bases at J, with 18 bases between. As DNA, the CDR3 is TGCAGTGCGACCGTAGGGGGAGGCGCCACAGATACGCAGTATTTT. Translation gives CSATVGGGATDTQYF.